One and the same sample provided the 21 T cell receptor beta chains below, sequenced in a study of T cell responses to AZD1222 COVID-19 vaccine. The assay was immunoSEQ multiplex PCR, and TCRdb's table has in-frame clones only and misses some. In the table there are about 190,000 clones, around 91% of which are singletons. Sequenced here: peripheral blood, sampled on day 0 of AZD1222 vaccination. The receptors come from an adult in good health.

The table lists this clone with a few counts. The chain carries TRBV29-1 and TRBJ1-2; the D is unclear. CDR1 is SQVTM and CDR2 is ANQGSEA in the germline V gene. This CDR3 region has 13 residues. Trimming took 4 bases from V and 8 from J, leaving 17 bases between them. This CDR3 reads CSVGDRAFGGYTF. The CDR3, as DNA: TGCAGCGTTGGGGATAGGGCCTTCGGGGGCTACACCTTC.

The chain has TRBV7-9 and TRBJ1-1; D is unclear. The CDR3 contains 12 residues. Germline V gene lookup returns CDR1 SEHNR and CDR2 FQNEAQ (reference sequence). The ends were cut back, 2 bases at V and 12 bases at J, with 13 bases in the middle. The CDR3 region is CASSLFDEQPFF. Written as DNA, the CDR3 is TGTGCCAGCAGCTTATTTGACGAGCAGCCTTTCTTT.

Only one count was recorded for this clone. The rearrangement uses TRBV7-9 and TRBJ2-1, with D possibly called TRBD1 or TRBD2 (5 bases each). The V gene's germline CDR1 is SEHNR and CDR2 FQNEAQ (reference sequence). The CDR3 length is 12 residues. The V end was cut by 5 bases, the J end by 10 bases, with 12 bases between. The CDR3 loop is CASSLRRDEQFF. The DNA of the CDR3 is TGTGCCAGCAGCCTCCGACGGGACGAGCAGTTCTTC.

This clone has just one count. The chain joins TRBV6-5 to TRBJ2-1; 8 bases line up with TRBD2. V lost 7 bases, J lost 3 bases, and 5 bases stayed unmatched. The CDR3 totals 14 residues. Germline CDR1 and CDR2: MNHEY and SVGAGI. The CDR3 coding sequence is TGTGCCAGCAAATTAGCGGGATACTACAATGAGCAGTTCTTC. It encodes CASKLAGYYNEQFF.

This chain uses TRBV19 with TRBJ1-2; D is possibly TRBD1 (6 bases). Germline lookup yields CDR1 LNHDA and CDR2 SQIVND (reference sequence). V shed 5 bases and J shed 2 bases, with 12 bases lying between them. The CDR3 runs to 14 residues. The CDR3 is CASSLTGLNYGYTF. CDR3 sequence (DNA): TGTGCCAGTAGTCTGACAGGTTTGAACTATGGCTACACCTTC. The variable domain in full, completed from reference TRBV19 and TRBJ1-2, reads DGGITQSPKYLFRKEGQNVTLSCEQNLNHDAMYWYRQDPGQGLRLIYYSQIVNDFQKGDIAEGYSVSREKKESFPLTVTSAQKNPTAFYLCASSLTGLNYGYTFGSGTRLTVV.

J is TRBJ1-2 and V is TRBV6-5, with D uncertain. Germline V lookup: CDR1 MNHEY, CDR2 SVGAGI. Trimming removed 2 bases from V and 8 bases from J, with 15 bases in between. The CDR3 consists of 14 residues. CDR3: CASSYQGRESGYTF. CDR3 in DNA: TGTGCCAGCAGTTACCAAGGACGGGAGTCGGGCTACACCTTC.

The chain recombines TRBV27 with TRBJ2-1, with 9 bases that match TRBD2. Germline CDR1 and CDR2: MNHEY and SMNVEV (reference sequence). The CDR3 is made up of 15 amino acids. V dropped 1 base and J dropped 5; count of bases not matched to a gene: 3. In nucleotides, the CDR3 is TGTGCCAGCAGTTTATTTCCTAGCGGGAACAATGAGCAGTTCTTC. It is translated as CASSLFPSGNNEQFF.

The rearrangement joins TRBV5-5 to TRBJ2-5; 7 bases line up with TRBD1. Germline V lookup: CDR1 SGHKS, CDR2 YYEKEE (reference sequence). The CDR3 consists of 15 residues. The V segment lost 4 bases and the J segment 3 bases; nucleotides outside the gene matches: 9. CDR3 sequence: CASSGRAQGEETQYF. The CDR3 DNA is TGTGCCAGCAGCGGACGCGCGCAGGGGGAAGAGACCCAGTACTTC. The complete variable domain, with remaining parts taken from reference TRBV5-5 and TRBJ2-5, reads DAGVTQSPTHLIKTRGQQVTLRCSPISGHKSVSWYQQVLGQGPQFIFQYYEKEERGRGNFPDRFSARQFPNYSSELNVNALLLGDSALYLCASSGRAQGEETQYFGPGTRLLVL.

This clone occurred once. This chain joins TRBV13 and TRBJ1-1, with a possible D match to TRBD1 (5 bases). The length of the CDR3 is 14 residues. Germline V gene sequence: CDR1 PRHDT, CDR2 FYEKMQ (reference sequence). V lost 3 bases to trimming and J lost 4 bases, with 12 bases between them. The CDR3 reads CASSLRGGGTEAFF. The CDR3 nucleotides read TGTGCCAGCAGCTTGCGCGGGGGGGGCACTGAAGCTTTCTTT.

The J gene is TRBJ1-3, the V gene TRBV7-2; perhaps TRBD1 as D (6 bases). Germline lookup yields CDR1 SGHTA and CDR2 FQGNSA. The CDR3 length is 16 residues. Trimming left V 1 base short and J 4 bases short, with 14 bases between. CDR3 nucleotide sequence: TGTGCCAGCAGCTTAGTAGTTTCCGGGACAGGAAACACCATATATTTT. It encodes CASSLVVSGTGNTIYF.

The chain recombines TRBV7-9 with TRBJ2-2; D is unresolved. CDR3 length: 11 residues. Trimming took off 3 bases at V and 4 bases at J, with 0 bases between the two ends. The germline V gene has CDR1 SEHNR and CDR2 FQNEAQ (reference sequence). DNA of the CDR3: TGTGCCAGCAGCTTCACCGGGGAGCTGTTTTTT. Its translation: CASSFTGELFF.

The gene calls are TRBV7-2 and TRBJ2-3; D remains unclear. The CDR3 has 12 residues. Trimming stripped 11 bases from V and 0 bases from J, with 9 bases between. CDR1 is SGHTA and CDR2 is FQGNSA in the germline V gene. The CDR3 reads CAGEQSTDTQYF. The CDR3, as DNA: TGTGCCGGGGAACAGAGCACAGATACGCAGTATTTT. Full variable domain (outside the CDR3, taken from reference TRBV7-2 and TRBJ2-3): GAGVSQSPSNKVTEKGKDVELRCDPISGHTALYWYRQSLGQGLEFLIYFQGNSAPDKSGLPSDRFSAERTGGSVSTLTIQRTQQEDSAVYLCAGEQSTDTQYFGPGTRLTVL.

The chain carries TRBV5-1 and TRBJ2-2; D may be TRBD1 or TRBD2 (6 bases each). CDR3 length: 14 amino acids. Germline V gene sequence: CDR1 SGHRS, CDR2 YFSETQ. V dropped 4 bases and J dropped 3 bases, with 10 bases sitting between them. The CDR3, as DNA: TGCGCCAGCAGCGGGGGGCTGTACACCGGGGAGCTGTTTTTT. Encoded protein: CASSGGLYTGELFF.

In its sample, this clone was seen once. This chain links TRBV10-3 with TRBJ2-7, with TRBD1 matching 12 bases. CDR1 ENHRY and CDR2 SYGVKD come from the germline V gene. The V segment lost 6 bases and the J segment 1 base; nucleotides outside the gene matches: 7. CDR3 size: 16 residues. CDR3 sequence reads: CAIRGQGALGSYEQYF. CDR3 nucleotides: TGTGCCATCAGGGGACAGGGGGCCTTAGGTTCCTACGAGCAGTACTTC.

The chain joins TRBV19 to TRBJ1-1; D is uncertain. The CDR3 has 14 residues. Germline V gene data show CDR1 as LNHDA and CDR2 as SQIVND (reference sequence). Trimming pared 2 bases from V and 4 bases from J, leaving 11 bases between. Here the CDR3 DNA reads TGTGCCAGTAGTATAAGTCTCCGGGGCACTGAAGCTTTCTTT. It yields the protein CASSISLRGTEAFF.

The J gene is TRBJ1-1, the V gene TRBV6-2 or TRBV6-3; D unresolved. Trimming took 3 bases from V and 0 from J, leaving 8 bases between them. CDR1 is MNHEY and CDR2 is SVGEGT in the germline V gene. The CDR3 contains 14 residues. CDR3 nucleotides: TGTGCCAGCAGTTATTCTGGGTTGAACACTGAAGCTTTCTTT. Protein product: CASSYSGLNTEAFF.

This clone has a handful of counts. The chain is built from TRBV5-1 and TRBJ2-5; D is unclear. CDR1 is SGHRS, CDR2 YFSETQ, per germline. V shed 3 bases and J shed 1 base, with 7 bases lying between them. This CDR3 is 13 amino acids long. The CDR3 DNA follows: TGCGCCAGCAGCTGGAACCTCCAAGAGACCCAGTACTTC. This encodes CASSWNLQETQYF.

The chain has TRBV14 and TRBJ2-6, with a possible D match to TRBD2 (6 bases). V was trimmed by 4 bases and J by 1 base, leaving 20 bases between them. CDR3 length: 19 amino acids. Looked up from germline, CDR1 is SGHDN and CDR2 is FVKESK. The CDR3 coding sequence is TGTGCCAGCAGCCCCGAGGGGCTAGCGTTGATTTCTGGGGCCAACGTCCTGACTTTC. The encoded protein is CASSPEGLALISGANVLTF. Looking up the rest from reference TRBV14 and TRBJ2-6 gives the full variable domain: EAGVTQFPSHSVIEKGQTVTLRCDPISGHDNLYWYRRVMGKEIKFLLHFVKESKQDESGMPNNRFLAERTGGTYSTLKVQPAELEDSGVYFCASSPEGLALISGANVLTFGAGSRLTVL.

With respect to this clone: A read error may produce the germline difference seen at one junction end. The chain combines TRBV10-3 with TRBJ2-3; possible D gene TRBD1, 6 bases. Per the germline V gene, CDR1 is ENHRY and CDR2 is SYGVKD. The CDR3 has 13 residues. CDR3 nucleotide sequence: TGTGCCATGAGGTCAGGGCCGACAGGTACGCAGTATTTT. The encoded protein is CAMRSGPTGTQYF.

The chain is built from TRBV7-2 and TRBJ2-5; 12 bases align to TRBD2. The germline V gene has CDR1 SGHTA and CDR2 FQGNSA. Losses at the gene ends were 5 bases for V and 3 bases for J; bases not matched to a gene: 10. CDR3 length: 17 amino acids. CDR3 loop: CASSQMIGLAGKETQYF. The DNA for the CDR3 is TGTGCCAGCAGCCAGATGATTGGACTAGCGGGGAAAGAGACCCAGTACTTC.

The chain uses TRBV7-8 and TRBJ1-6; the match to TRBD1 covers 10 bases. The CDR3 is 18 amino acids. The V gene's germline CDR1 is SGHVS and CDR2 FQNEAQ. J was trimmed by 7 bases and V by 5 bases; bases with no gene match: 14. CDR3 protein: CASSAIGTGAPLNSPLHF. The CDR3 nucleotides are TGTGCCAGCAGCGCCATTGGGACAGGGGCACCCCTAAATTCACCCCTCCACTTT. Combining the CDR3 with reference TRBV7-8 and TRBJ1-6 gives the whole variable domain GAGVSQSPRYKVAKRGQDVALRCDPISGHVSLFWYQQALGQGPEFLTYFQNEAQLDKSGLPSDRFFAERPEGSVSTLKIQRTQQEDSAVYLCASSAIGTGAPLNSPLHFGNGTRLTVT.